This T cell receptor beta chain was found in a study of T-cell reconstitution after alpha-beta-depleted transplantation in children. General observations from the study: Among T cells one year after transplant, newly produced cells accounted for most counts and diversity. About two months after transplant, alpha-beta T cells reportedly came from several hundred expanded graft clones. The high TCRbeta diversity at day 60 in some patients came from surviving recipient T cells and thymic progenitors.

Trimming removed 6 bases from V and 1 base from J, with 15 bases in between. The germline gives CDR1 DFQATT, CDR2 SNEGSKA (reference sequence). The CDR3 extends over 14 amino acids. Regarding this clonotype: Its target is not known.

Preparation of the TCRbeta library was carried out with unique molecular identifiers. A single record per CDR3 protein comes from TCRdb applying MiXCR to the PCR reads. The sample includes 500,000 to 750,000 distinct CDR3 sequences, roughly 30% of them seen just once. This clonotype originated in a boy under three years old with Wiskott-Aldrich syndrome, due to receive a stem cell transplant. This chain links TRBV20-1 with TRBJ1-1; the D gene is possibly TRBD1 (5 bases). The sample consisted of PBMCs, taken before TCRalphabeta/CD19-depleted stem cell transplant. The CDR3 DNA is TGCAGTGCCGGGGCAGTCGCCTCGAACACTGAAGCTTTCTTT. Residues: CSAGAVASNTEAFF.